The next 8 T cell receptor beta chains were all read from a single sample in a study of cytomegalovirus exposure and HLA in healthy donors. Researchers ran the PCR with 60 Vbeta and 13 Jbeta primers. Measured with immunoSEQ multiplex PCR; TCRdb has only the in-frame clones, and not every one. The sample includes 150,000 to 200,000 clones, 75% to 85% of them seen just once. The specimen sequenced was PBMCs. Receptors were obtained from a woman between 18 and 30 years old in good health and CMV-seronegative.

V usage is TRBV6-5 and J usage is TRBJ2-7; a weak D match, TRBD1 (6 bases). Trimming took 2 bases from V and 2 from J, leaving 16 bases between them. CDR1 MNHEY and CDR2 SVGAGI come from the germline V gene. The CDR3 is 16 residues long. CDR3 sequence: CASSYLTRTVAYEQYF. The CDR3 DNA is TGTGCCAGCAGTTACCTAACCCGGACAGTCGCCTACGAGCAGTACTTC.

The V call is TRBV5-5, the J call TRBJ1-5, with D tentatively TRBD1 (5 bases). Per germline, CDR1 SGHKS and CDR2 YYEKEE (reference sequence). V was shortened by 3 bases and J by 6 bases, with 19 bases between the two germline ends. The CDR3 extends over 16 amino acids. CDR3 in amino acids: CASSWGDGSGVQPQHF. The CDR3 nucleotides read TGTGCCAGCAGCTGGGGGGACGGCTCCGGAGTTCAGCCCCAGCATTTT.

The chain joins TRBV6-5 to TRBJ1-5; D is uncertain. CDR1 MNHEY and CDR2 SVGAGI come from the germline V gene. V was cut by 6 bases and J by 0 bases, with 6 bases left in between. CDR3 length equals 13 residues. Here the CDR3 reads CASSRNSNQPQHF. The DNA of the CDR3 is TGTGCCAGCAGCAGGAATAGCAATCAGCCCCAGCATTTT.

The chain is built from TRBV4-1 and TRBJ2-3, with a weak D call TRBD2 (7 bases). This CDR3 contains 19 residues. The germline CDR1 and CDR2 sequences are MGHRA and YSYEKL. Between the trimmed V and J ends, which lost 0 bases and 1 base, there was a span of 20 bases. The CDR3 coding sequence is TGCGCCAGCAGCCAAGATAGGGAGGGGGAAGGGAGGGGCACAGATACGCAGTATTTT. Translating gives CASSQDREGEGRGTDTQYF.

The genes are TRBV30 and TRBJ2-5, with D maybe TRBD1 (5 bases). The CDR3 sequence is 14 residues long. Trimming stripped 0 bases from V and 0 bases from J, with 8 bases between. Germline V gene sequence: CDR1 GTSNPN, CDR2 SVGIG (reference sequence). The CDR3 DNA is TGTGCCTGGAGTGTACAAGGGGACCAAGAGACCCAGTACTTC. This sequence encodes CAWSVQGDQETQYF.

The V call is TRBV7-3, the J call TRBJ1-1; D possibly corresponds to TRBD1 (5 bases). The V end lost 5 bases, the J end lost 1 base, and 8 bases lay between the germline ends. The length of the CDR3 is 13 residues. CDR1 and CDR2 from the germline V gene are SGHTA and FQGTGA. CDR3: CASSADRNTEAFF. DNA of the CDR3: TGTGCCAGCAGCGCCGACAGGAACACTGAAGCTTTCTTT.

This clone was found once. This rearrangement joins TRBV2 to TRBJ2-4; 7 bases are a match to TRBD1. Germline trimming cut 6 bases from V and 3 bases from J; bases unmatched to any gene: 17. The CDR3 sequence is 18 residues long. Germline V CDR1 and CDR2: SNHLY, FYNNEI. The CDR3 DNA follows: TGTGCCAGCAGCCTATTCTCCCTTCAGGGGGTCGGCAAAAACATTCAGTACTTC. The encoded protein is CASSLFSLQGVGKNIQYF.

The CDR3 DNA is TGTGCCAGCAGTTCGGACAGTTCCTACAATGAGCAGTTCTTC. It specifies CASSSDSSYNEQFF. The rearrangement links TRBV2 to TRBJ2-1; TRBD1 is a possible D gene (6 bases). This CDR3 comprises 14 residues. Germline lookup yields CDR1 SNHLY and CDR2 FYNNEI. The ends were cut back, 5 bases at V and 1 base at J, with 9 bases in the middle.